This TCR beta chain derives from a study of regulatory T cells in long-lasting Graves disease. Study summary: Patients with new Graves' disease had used antithyroid drugs below 3 months.

Trimming stripped 0 bases from V and 1 base from J, with 12 bases between. This CDR3 spans 17 amino acids. CDR1 is MNHNY and CDR2 is SVGAGI in the germline V gene (reference sequence). CDR3-region Arm-PCR and iRepertoire HTBI primers produced the TCR beta libraries. TCRdb re-analysed the multiplex PCR reads in MiXCR, keeping a single row per CDR3 protein. This sample has around 330,000 distinct CDR3 sequences, with 18% found just once. This clonotype was picked up a small number of times. Indicated time point: newly diagnosed GD, antithyroid drugs for less than 3 months. PBMCs were the source of the RNA used for TCR sequencing.

The gene calls are TRBV6-6 and TRBJ1-4; maybe TRBD1 (5 bases). The input for sequencing was peripheral blood mononuclear cells (PBMCs), taken at new diagnosis, from a patient treated with antithyroid drugs. The sequence was obtained from a female donor with Graves disease. The CDR3 is CASSYSRGEETNEKLFF. CDR3 nucleotides: TGTGCCAGCAGTTACTCGAGAGGGGAAGAAACTAATGAAAAACTGTTTTTT.